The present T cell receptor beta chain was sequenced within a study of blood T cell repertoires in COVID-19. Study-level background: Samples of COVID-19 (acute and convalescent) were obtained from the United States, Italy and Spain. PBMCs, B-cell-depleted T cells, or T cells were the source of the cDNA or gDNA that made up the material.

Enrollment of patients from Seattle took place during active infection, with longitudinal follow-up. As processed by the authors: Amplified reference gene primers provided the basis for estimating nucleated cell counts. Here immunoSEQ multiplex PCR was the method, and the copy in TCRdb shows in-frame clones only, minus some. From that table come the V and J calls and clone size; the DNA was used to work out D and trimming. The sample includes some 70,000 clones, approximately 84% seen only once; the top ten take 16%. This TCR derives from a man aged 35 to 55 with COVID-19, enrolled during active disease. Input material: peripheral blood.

CDR3 DNA sequence: TGTGCCAGCAGTGAACGACAGGGGAATAATTCACCCCTCCACTTT. Translated: CASSERQGNNSPLHF. V and J are TRBV2 and TRBJ1-6, with 8 bases identical to TRBD1. CDR1 and CDR2 from the germline V gene are SNHLY and FYNNEI. The CDR3 extends over 15 amino acids. V was pared by 2 bases and J by 5 bases, with 2 bases of the junction left unmatched.